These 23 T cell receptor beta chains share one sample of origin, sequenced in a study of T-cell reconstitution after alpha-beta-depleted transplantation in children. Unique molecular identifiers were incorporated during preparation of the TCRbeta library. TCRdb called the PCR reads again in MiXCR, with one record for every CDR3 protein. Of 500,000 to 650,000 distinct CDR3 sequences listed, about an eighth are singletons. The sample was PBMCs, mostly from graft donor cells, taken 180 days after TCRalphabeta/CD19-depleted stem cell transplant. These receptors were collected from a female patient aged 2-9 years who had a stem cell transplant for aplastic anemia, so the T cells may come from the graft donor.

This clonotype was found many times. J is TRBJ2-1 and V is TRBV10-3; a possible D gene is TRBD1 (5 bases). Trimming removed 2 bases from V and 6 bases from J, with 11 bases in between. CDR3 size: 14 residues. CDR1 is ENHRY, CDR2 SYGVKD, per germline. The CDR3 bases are TGTGCCATCAGTGAGCCCCACAGGTTCAATGAGCAGTTCTTC. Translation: CAISEPHRFNEQFF.

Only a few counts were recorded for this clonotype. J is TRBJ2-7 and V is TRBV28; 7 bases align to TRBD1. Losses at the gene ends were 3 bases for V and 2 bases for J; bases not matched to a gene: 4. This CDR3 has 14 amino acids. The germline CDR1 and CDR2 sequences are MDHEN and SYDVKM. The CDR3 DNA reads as TGTGCCAGCAGTTTTTCCGGGACAGCCTACGAGCAGTACTTC. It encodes CASSFSGTAYEQYF.

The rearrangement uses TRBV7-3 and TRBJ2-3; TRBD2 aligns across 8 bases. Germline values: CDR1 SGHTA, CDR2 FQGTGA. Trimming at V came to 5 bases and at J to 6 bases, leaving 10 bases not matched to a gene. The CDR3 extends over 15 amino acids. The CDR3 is CASSAGLVSTDTQYF. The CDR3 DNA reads TGTGCCAGCAGCGCGGGACTAGTTAGTACTGATACGCAGTATTTT. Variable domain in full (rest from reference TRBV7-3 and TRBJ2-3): GAGVSQTPSNKVTEKGKYVELRCDPISGHTALYWYRQSLGQGPEFLIYFQGTGAADDSGLPNDRFFAVRPEGSVSTLKIQRTERGDSAVYLCASSAGLVSTDTQYFGPGTRLTVL.

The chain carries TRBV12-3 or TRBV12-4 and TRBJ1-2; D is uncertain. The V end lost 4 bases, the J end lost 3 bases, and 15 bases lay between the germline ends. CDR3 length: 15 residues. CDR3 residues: CASSSTLGGDYGYTF. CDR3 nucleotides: TGTGCCAGCAGTTCGACCTTGGGCGGAGACTATGGCTACACCTTC.

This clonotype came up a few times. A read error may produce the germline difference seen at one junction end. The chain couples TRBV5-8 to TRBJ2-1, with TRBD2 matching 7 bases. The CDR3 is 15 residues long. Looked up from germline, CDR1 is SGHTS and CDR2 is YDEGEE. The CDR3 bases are TGCGCCAGCAGCTTGGATAGCGGGCCCTACAATGAGCAGTTCTTC. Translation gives CASSLDSGPYNEQFF.

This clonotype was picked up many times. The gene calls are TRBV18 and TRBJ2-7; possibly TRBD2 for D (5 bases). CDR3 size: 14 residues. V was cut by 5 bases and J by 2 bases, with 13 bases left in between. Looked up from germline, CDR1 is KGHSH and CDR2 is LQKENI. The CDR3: CASSSGGLAYEQYF. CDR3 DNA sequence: TGTGCCAGCTCATCGGGCGGACTTGCCTACGAGCAGTACTTC. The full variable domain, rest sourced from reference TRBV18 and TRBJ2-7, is NAGVMQNPRHLVRRRGQEARLRCSPMKGHSHVYWYRQLPEEGLKFMVYLQKENIIDESGMPKERFSAEFPKEGPSILRIQQVVRGDSAAYFCASSSGGLAYEQYFGPGTRLTVT.

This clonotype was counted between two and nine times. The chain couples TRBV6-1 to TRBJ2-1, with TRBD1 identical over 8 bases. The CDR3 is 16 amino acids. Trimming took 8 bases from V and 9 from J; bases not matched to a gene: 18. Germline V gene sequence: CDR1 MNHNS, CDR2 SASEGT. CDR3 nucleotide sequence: TGTGCCAGCTCCCGCGGCGGGGACAGGACCATGGGTGAGCAGTTCTTC. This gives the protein CASSRGGDRTMGEQFF.

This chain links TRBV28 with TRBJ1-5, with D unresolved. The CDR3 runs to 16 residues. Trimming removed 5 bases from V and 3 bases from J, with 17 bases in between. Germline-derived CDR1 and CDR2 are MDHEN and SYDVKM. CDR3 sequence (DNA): TGTGCCAGCAGTCGAAGGATCCAGGCCTCCAATCAGCCCCAGCATTTT. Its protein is CASSRRIQASNQPQHF.

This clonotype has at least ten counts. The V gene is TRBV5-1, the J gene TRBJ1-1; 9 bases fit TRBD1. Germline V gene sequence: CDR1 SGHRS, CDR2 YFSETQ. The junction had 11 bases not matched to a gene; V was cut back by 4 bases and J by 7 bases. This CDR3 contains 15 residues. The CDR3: CASSLYGDRVNEAFF. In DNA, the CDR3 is TGCGCCAGCAGCCTGTATGGGGACAGGGTTAATGAAGCTTTCTTT.

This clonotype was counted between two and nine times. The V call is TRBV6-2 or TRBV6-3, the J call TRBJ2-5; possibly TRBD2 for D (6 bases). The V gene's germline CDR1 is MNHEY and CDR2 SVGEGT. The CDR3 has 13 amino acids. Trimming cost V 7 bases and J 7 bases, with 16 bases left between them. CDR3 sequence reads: CASTRGNPGTQYF. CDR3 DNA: TGTGCCAGCACCCGCGGGAACCCGGGGACCCAGTACTTC.

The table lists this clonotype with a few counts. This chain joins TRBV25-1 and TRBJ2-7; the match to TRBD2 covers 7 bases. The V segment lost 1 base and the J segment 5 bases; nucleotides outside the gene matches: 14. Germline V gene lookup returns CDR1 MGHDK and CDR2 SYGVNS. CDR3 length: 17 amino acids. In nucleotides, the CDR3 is TGTGCCAGCAGTGAATTCGATTCCGGGACTACCTTACACGAGCAGTACTTC. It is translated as CASSEFDSGTTLHEQYF.

The CDR3 DNA follows: TGTGCCAGCAGTTTGGGCCTGACTAACTATGGCTACACCTTC. This codes for CASSLGLTNYGYTF. This chain connects TRBV12-3 or TRBV12-4 to TRBJ1-2; D is unclear. The CDR3 is made up of 14 amino acids. The ends were cut back, 3 bases at V and 0 bases at J, with 8 bases in the middle.

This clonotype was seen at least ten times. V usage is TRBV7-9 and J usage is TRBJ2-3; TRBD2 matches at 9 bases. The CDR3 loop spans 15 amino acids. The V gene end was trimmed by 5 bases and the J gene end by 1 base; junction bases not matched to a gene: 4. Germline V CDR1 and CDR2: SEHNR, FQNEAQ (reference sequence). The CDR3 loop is CASSAGGTGTDTQYF. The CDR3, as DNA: TGTGCCAGCAGCGCGGGGGGGACTGGCACAGATACGCAGTATTTT.

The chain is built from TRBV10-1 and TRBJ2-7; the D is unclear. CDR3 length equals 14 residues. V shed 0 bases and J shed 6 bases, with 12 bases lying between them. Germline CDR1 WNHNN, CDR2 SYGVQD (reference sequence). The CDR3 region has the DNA TGCGCCAGCAGTGAGTCGGAACCGTCGGGCGAGCAGTACGTC. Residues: CASSESEPSGEQYV.

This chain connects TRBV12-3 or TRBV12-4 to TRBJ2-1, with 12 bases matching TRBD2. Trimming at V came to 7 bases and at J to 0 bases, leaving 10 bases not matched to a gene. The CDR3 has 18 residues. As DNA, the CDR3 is TGTGCCAGCACCCCTAAGACTAGCGGGAGCTTCTCCTACAATGAGCAGTTCTTC. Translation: CASTPKTSGSFSYNEQFF.

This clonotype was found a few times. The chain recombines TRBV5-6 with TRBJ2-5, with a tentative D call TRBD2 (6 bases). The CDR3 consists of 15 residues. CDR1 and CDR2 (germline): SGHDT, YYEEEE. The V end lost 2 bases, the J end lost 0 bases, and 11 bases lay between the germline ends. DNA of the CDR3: TGTGCCAGCAGCTTAGTTAGGGACTACCAAGAGACCCAGTACTTC. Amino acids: CASSLVRDYQETQYF.

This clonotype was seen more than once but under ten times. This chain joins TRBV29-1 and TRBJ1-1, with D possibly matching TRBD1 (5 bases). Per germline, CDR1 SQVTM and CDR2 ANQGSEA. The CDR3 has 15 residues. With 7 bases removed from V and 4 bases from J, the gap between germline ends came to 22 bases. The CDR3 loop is CSAHRSWGWGTEAFF. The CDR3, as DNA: TGCAGCGCCCACCGATCTTGGGGGTGGGGCACTGAAGCTTTCTTT.

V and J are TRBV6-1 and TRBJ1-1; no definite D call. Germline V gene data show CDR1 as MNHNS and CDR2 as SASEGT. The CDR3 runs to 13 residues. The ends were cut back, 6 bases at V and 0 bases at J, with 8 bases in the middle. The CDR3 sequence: CASSQRMNTEAFF. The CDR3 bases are TGTGCCAGCAGCCAAAGGATGAACACTGAAGCTTTCTTT.

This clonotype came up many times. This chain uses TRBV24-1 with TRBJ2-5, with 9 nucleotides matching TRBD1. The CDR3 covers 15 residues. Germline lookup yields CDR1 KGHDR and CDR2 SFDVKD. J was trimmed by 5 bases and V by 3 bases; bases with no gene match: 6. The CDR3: CATSDPGTGLETQYF. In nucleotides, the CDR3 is TGTGCCACCAGTGATCCCGGGACAGGGTTGGAGACCCAGTACTTC.

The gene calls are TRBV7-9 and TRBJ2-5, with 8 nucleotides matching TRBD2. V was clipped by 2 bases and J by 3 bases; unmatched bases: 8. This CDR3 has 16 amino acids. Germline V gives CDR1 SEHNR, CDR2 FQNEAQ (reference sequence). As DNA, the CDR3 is TGTGCCAGCAGCTTACAGACTAGCGCCTGGAAAGAGACCCAGTACTTC. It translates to CASSLQTSAWKETQYF.

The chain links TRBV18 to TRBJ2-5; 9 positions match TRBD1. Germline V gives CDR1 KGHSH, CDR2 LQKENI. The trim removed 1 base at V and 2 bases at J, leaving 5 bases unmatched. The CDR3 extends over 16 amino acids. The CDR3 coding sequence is TGTGCCAGCTCACCACGTACGGGACAGGGTCAAGAGACCCAGTACTTC. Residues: CASSPRTGQGQETQYF.

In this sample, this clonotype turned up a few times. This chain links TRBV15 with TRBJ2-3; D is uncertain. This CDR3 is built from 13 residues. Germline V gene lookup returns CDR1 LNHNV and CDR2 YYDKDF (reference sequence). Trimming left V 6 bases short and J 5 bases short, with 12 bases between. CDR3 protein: CATRAPVGDTQYF. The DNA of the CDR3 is TGTGCCACCAGGGCCCCAGTTGGAGATACGCAGTATTTT.

CDR3 sequence (DNA): TGCAGTGCCACAGGACTTGACGAATCAGCCTACAATGAGCAGTTCTTC. It is translated as CSATGLDESAYNEQFF. This chain links TRBV20-1 with TRBJ2-1; D possibly uses TRBD1 or TRBD2 (5 bases each). V shed 6 bases and J shed 2 bases, with 20 bases lying between them. Per germline, CDR1 DFQATT and CDR2 SNEGSKA (reference sequence). CDR3 length: 16 residues.